The T cell receptor (beta chain) under discussion was sequenced for a study of blood T cell repertoires in COVID-19. How the authors handled the data: Counts of nucleated cells, estimated from reference gene primer amplification, were obtained. Sequenced by immunoSEQ multiplex PCR; TCRdb stores in-frame clones only, minus some. The DNA was the basis for D and trimming; V, J and clone size are from that table. The profile covers a few hundred thousand clones, with about 85% appearing a single time and roughly 2.6% taken by the ten largest. This clone appeared a single time. The study drew participants aged about 18 to 89 years from some 25 US areas. The CDR3 has 18 residues. Germline V gives CDR1 KGHSH, CDR2 LQKENI. With 4 bases removed from V and 0 bases from J, the gap between germline ends came to 19 bases.

This chain joins TRBV18 and TRBJ1-3; TRBD1 might be the D (5 bases). Sequencing was performed on PBMCs or T cells enriched from blood (not recorded which). The source of this sequence is a woman between 45 and 65 years old who had recovered from COVID-19. CDR3 residues: CASSRDWGRRFSGNTIYF. In DNA, the CDR3 is TGTGCCAGCTCACGCGACTGGGGCAGGCGTTTCTCTGGAAACACCATATATTTT.